The 22 T cell receptor beta chains in this list originate from one sample, sequenced in a study of T-cell memory formation after mild COVID-19. Each CDR3 protein is one row after TCRdb ran MiXCR on the 5' RACE reads. The table shows 92,000 or so distinct CDR3 sequences, with less than 15% occurring only once. Sequencing was performed on PBMCs or a T cell subset sorted from them (not recorded which). The receptors originated from a man aged 18 to 30 who had mild COVID-19 (a few samples of this study predate the infection). Cell type and time point are not known.

In this sample, this clonotype turned up a few times. This chain connects TRBV4-1 to TRBJ2-2; D uncertain. The CDR3 extends over 14 amino acids. Trimming removed 0 bases from V and 6 bases from J, with 8 bases in between. Germline CDR1 reads MGHRA; CDR2 reads YSYEKL. The CDR3 DNA reads TGCGCCAGCAGCCAAGATGCGGCGTCCGGGGAGCTGTTTTTT. Translating gives CASSQDAASGELFF.

This clonotype appeared a few times. The chain links TRBV20-1 to TRBJ2-3; 10 positions agree with TRBD1. V trimming: 5 bases; J trimming: 0 bases; junction bases outside the gene matches: 17. Per the germline V gene, CDR1 is DFQATT and CDR2 is SNEGSKA (reference sequence). This CDR3 contains 19 residues. CDR3 region: CSASIFRDRGPVSTDTQYF. The CDR3 DNA sequence: TGCAGTGCTTCTATTTTCCGGGACAGGGGTCCGGTTAGCACAGATACGCAGTATTTT.

V and J are TRBV20-1 and TRBJ2-7; the match to TRBD2 covers 11 bases. Germline V gene data show CDR1 as DFQATT and CDR2 as SNEGSKA (reference sequence). The CDR3 has 14 amino acids. The V and J ends lost 0 bases and 7 bases, in that order; junction bases with no gene match: 5. CDR3 DNA sequence: TGCAGTGCTAGAGATTTAGCGGGGGGGCGGGAGCAGTACGTC. Translation: CSARDLAGGREQYV.

The rearrangement joins TRBV27 to TRBJ2-1; D gene unclear. V was clipped by 0 bases and J by 2 bases, with 5 bases between them. In germline, CDR1 is MNHEY, CDR2 SMNVEV (reference sequence). CDR3 length: 14 amino acids. The DNA for the CDR3 is TGTGCCAGCAGTTTATCGACCCCCTACAATGAGCAGTTCTTC. This encodes CASSLSTPYNEQFF.

This clonotype appeared a few times. Germline is not matched at one junction end, which may reflect a read error. The V call is TRBV7-7, the J call TRBJ2-1; TRBD2 is a possible D gene (5 bases). Germline lookup yields CDR1 SSHAT and CDR2 FNYEAQ (reference sequence). The CDR3 totals 14 residues. The CDR3 is CASSSTLASNEQFF. The CDR3 DNA is TGTGCTAGCAGCTCCACTCTAGCTTCCAATGAGCAGTTCTTC.

This chain joins TRBV12-3 or TRBV12-4 and TRBJ2-2; weak D call: TRBD1 (5 bases). This CDR3 comprises 14 residues. Trimming shortened V by 2 bases and J by 1 base, and 5 bases separated the two germline ends. The CDR3 is CASSLRGNTGELFF. CDR3 coding DNA: TGTGCCAGCAGTTTAAGGGGGAACACCGGGGAGCTGTTTTTT.

This chain connects TRBV27 to TRBJ1-2; 8 bases map to TRBD1. V dropped 2 bases and J dropped 8; count of bases not matched to a gene: 13. The CDR3 is made up of 16 amino acids. Germline V gives CDR1 MNHEY, CDR2 SMNVEV (reference sequence). CDR3 residues: CASSLNRGAIRTGYTF. CDR3 DNA sequence: TGTGCCAGCAGTTTAAACAGGGGGGCAATCAGGACGGGCTACACCTTC.

The chain carries TRBV9 and TRBJ1-4, with D unclear. This CDR3 is 16 amino acids long. CDR1 and CDR2 from the germline V gene are SGDLS and YYNGEE. Trimming cost V 0 bases and J 4 bases, with 13 bases left between them. The CDR3 spells CASSVVPRESNEKLFF. In nucleotides, the CDR3 is TGTGCCAGCAGCGTAGTTCCGAGAGAGAGTAATGAAAAACTGTTTTTT.

CDR3 bases: TGTGCCAGCAGTTACCTCGGCGGAACGAACACTGAAGCTTTCTTT. This translates into CASSYLGGTNTEAFF. This chain connects TRBV6-5 to TRBJ1-1; D is undetermined. The CDR3 is made up of 15 amino acids. The V gene lost 2 bases and the J gene lost 1 base, with 11 bases spanning the gap. Germline V lookup: CDR1 MNHEY, CDR2 SVGAGI.

This clonotype was seen more than once but under ten times. V gene TRBV9 combines with J gene TRBJ2-3; D assignment may be TRBD1 or TRBD2 (6 bases each). Germline CDR1 SGDLS, CDR2 YYNGEE. Between the trimmed V and J ends, which lost 0 bases and 3 bases, there was a span of 20 bases. The CDR3 spans 18 residues. CDR3 coding DNA: TGTGCCAGCAGCGTAGATCTAGGGGGGCCCATATTGACAGATACGCAGTATTTT. It is translated as CASSVDLGGPILTDTQYF.

This clonotype was recorded many times. This chain joins TRBV7-9 and TRBJ2-7; the D call may be TRBD1 or TRBD2 (5 bases each). V was trimmed by 1 base and J by 4 bases, leaving 11 bases between them. The CDR3 is 14 amino acids. In germline, CDR1 is SEHNR, CDR2 FQNEAQ (reference sequence). The CDR3 loop reads CASSLGGTVYEQYF. The CDR3 DNA follows: TGTGCCAGCAGCTTAGGTGGGACGGTGTACGAGCAGTACTTC.

The V gene is TRBV27, the J gene TRBJ2-7; D not certain. This CDR3 comprises 13 residues. The germline V gene encodes CDR1 MNHEY and CDR2 SMNVEV (reference sequence). The V and J ends lost 0 bases and 3 bases respectively, with 6 bases between them. The CDR3 region has the DNA TGTGCCAGCAGTTTATCGTACGACTACGAGCAGTACTTC. This codes for CASSLSYDYEQYF.

There are a few counts of this clonotype. The chain couples TRBV15 to TRBJ1-6; 7 bases agree with TRBD1. The V and J ends lost 1 base and 7 bases, in that order; junction bases with no gene match: 7. This CDR3 has 16 residues. Looked up from germline, CDR1 is LNHNV and CDR2 is YYDKDF (reference sequence). DNA for the CDR3: TGTGCCACCAGCAGAGGCGGGGACAGACCAAATTCACCCCTCCACTTT. It yields the protein CATSRGGDRPNSPLHF.

This clonotype was seen more than once but under ten times. The chain couples TRBV4-3 to TRBJ2-1; D gene unclear. Trimming pared 0 bases from V and 0 bases from J, leaving 6 bases between. Germline V CDR1 and CDR2: LGHNA, YSLEER. The CDR3 length is 15 residues. The CDR3 here is CASSQEDSSYNEQFF. In DNA form, the CDR3 reads TGCGCCAGCAGCCAAGAGGATAGCTCCTACAATGAGCAGTTCTTC.

The chain carries TRBV24-1 and TRBJ2-5; unclear D gene. Germline V gene sequence: CDR1 KGHDR, CDR2 SFDVKD. V lost 2 bases and J 7 bases, leaving 7 bases between the germline ends. The length of the CDR3 is 12 residues. In DNA, the CDR3 is TGTGCCACCAGTGATTCTCCTTGGACCCAGTACTTC. It yields the protein CATSDSPWTQYF.

By share of the sample, this clonotype is medium-sized (0.01 to 0.1%). J is TRBJ1-5 and V is TRBV11-2; D ambiguous. The CDR3 extends over 14 amino acids. With 0 bases removed from V and 4 bases from J, the gap between germline ends came to 7 bases. CDR1 and CDR2 from the germline V gene are SGHAT and FQNNGV. DNA of the CDR3: TGTGCCAGCAGCTTAGATGGCGGGAATCAGCCCCAGCATTTT. This sequence encodes CASSLDGGNQPQHF.

This clonotype appeared many times. This chain joins TRBV7-3 and TRBJ1-2; unclear D gene. The CDR3 contains 13 residues. Per the germline V gene, CDR1 is SGHTA and CDR2 is FQGTGA. V shed 2 bases and J shed 8 bases, with 12 bases lying between them. The CDR3 loop reads CASSLDRKDGYTF. Here the CDR3 DNA reads TGTGCCAGCAGCTTAGATAGAAAGGACGGCTACACCTTC. The variable domain in full, with the rest retrieved from reference TRBV7-3 and TRBJ1-2, is GAGVSQTPSNKVTEKGKYVELRCDPISGHTALYWYRQSLGQGPEFLIYFQGTGAADDSGLPNDRFFAVRPEGSVSTLKIQRTERGDSAVYLCASSLDRKDGYTFGSGTRLTVV.

In this sample, this clonotype turned up once. The chain recombines TRBV10-3 with TRBJ1-1; maybe TRBD1 (5 bases). The V end lost 6 bases, the J end lost 4 bases, and 9 bases lay between the germline ends. The CDR3 runs to 12 residues. Germline V gene sequence: CDR1 ENHRY, CDR2 SYGVKD. The DNA for the CDR3 is TGTGCCATCAGCCGGAGGGGCACTGAAGCTTTCTTT. Its protein is CAISRRGTEAFF.

The chain links TRBV6-4 to TRBJ2-3; D not certain. From germline, CDR1 is MRHNA and CDR2 SNTAGT. Trimming removed 8 bases from V and 6 bases from J, with 0 bases in between. The length of the CDR3 is 8 residues. In DNA form, the CDR3 reads TGTGCCAGCGATACGCAGTATTTT. It is translated as CASDTQYF.

This sequence joins TRBV11-2 and TRBJ1-2; the D gene is possibly TRBD1 (5 bases). CDR1 is SGHAT, CDR2 FQNNGV, per germline. CDR3 length: 15 residues. The V end lost 4 bases, the J end lost 4 bases, and 16 bases lay between the germline ends. This chain's CDR3 is CASSSRTVGLYGYTF. The CDR3 nucleotides read TGTGCCAGCAGCTCCCGGACGGTGGGGCTCTATGGCTACACCTTC. Filled out from reference TRBV11-2 and TRBJ1-2, the complete variable domain reads EAGVAQSPRYKIIEKRQSVAFWCNPISGHATLYWYQQILGQGPKLLIQFQNNGVVDDSQLPKDRFSAERLKGVDSTLKIQPAKLEDSAVYLCASSSRTVGLYGYTFGSGTRLTVV.

This chain uses TRBV20-1 with TRBJ2-1; 10 bases map to TRBD2. The V gene end was trimmed by 5 bases and the J gene end by 6 bases; junction bases not matched to a gene: 10. The germline V gene has CDR1 DFQATT and CDR2 SNEGSKA (reference sequence). The CDR3 is 15 residues long. CDR3 DNA sequence: TGCAGTGCTGGCCCGGGACTAGCGTTTCGCAATGAGCAGTTCTTC. Translation: CSAGPGLAFRNEQFF.

The chain links TRBV15 to TRBJ1-5; TRBD1 might be the D (6 bases). The CDR3 consists of 16 residues. The V gene's germline CDR1 is LNHNV and CDR2 YYDKDF (reference sequence). With 5 bases removed from V and 2 bases from J, the gap between germline ends came to 16 bases. This CDR3 is CATSPRNRDRNQPQHF. The CDR3 DNA follows: TGTGCCACCAGCCCCAGAAACAGGGATCGCAATCAGCCCCAGCATTTT.